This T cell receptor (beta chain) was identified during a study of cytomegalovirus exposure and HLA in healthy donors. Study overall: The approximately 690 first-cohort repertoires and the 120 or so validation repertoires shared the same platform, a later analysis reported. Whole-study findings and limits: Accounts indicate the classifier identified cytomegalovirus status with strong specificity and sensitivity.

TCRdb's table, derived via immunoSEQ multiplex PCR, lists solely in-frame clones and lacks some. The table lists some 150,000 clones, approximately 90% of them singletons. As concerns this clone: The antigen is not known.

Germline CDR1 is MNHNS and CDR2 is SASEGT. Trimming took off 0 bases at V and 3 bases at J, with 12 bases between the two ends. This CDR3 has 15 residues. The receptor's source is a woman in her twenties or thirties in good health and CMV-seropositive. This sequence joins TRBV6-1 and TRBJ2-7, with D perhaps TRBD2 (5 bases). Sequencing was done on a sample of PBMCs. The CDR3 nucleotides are TGTGCCAGCAGTGAAGCGCGGAGCGGTAGCTACGAGCAGTACTTC. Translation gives CASSEARSGSYEQYF.